This paragraph covers one TCR beta chain sequence. As yet, its antigen is unknown. The assay was immunoSEQ multiplex PCR, and TCRdb's table has in-frame clones only and misses some. The profile shows about 99,000 clones, roughly 88% of them singletons. The sample originates from a study of radiotherapy plus CTLA-4 blockade in lung cancer. Study as a whole: Among patients, around 18% showed objective responses, and around 30% had disease control.

Findings and caveats of the study: An expansion of tumor-derived TCR clones occurred in blood after radiotherapy plus ipilimumab.

Focal radiation and CTLA-4 blockade (ipilimumab) were tested in chemo-refractory metastatic non-small-cell lung cancer patients. The CDR3 covers 14 residues. The clonotype was recovered from a human donor with non-small cell lung cancer that progressed on radiotherapy plus ipilimumab. Sequencing used peripheral blood, obtained from a patient treated with radiotherapy plus ipilimumab. J is TRBJ2-7 and V is TRBV12-2; TRBD1, the table's D call, was not compared with the DNA. TRBV12-2 is described as a pseudogene. The CDR3 DNA is TGTGCAAGTCGCTTAGCTACAGACTCCTACGAGCAGTACTTC. This sequence encodes CASRLATDSYEQYF.